This T cell receptor beta chain was recorded in a study of identifying expanded T cells in peripheral blood. Generated by immunoSEQ multiplex PCR, the TCRdb table keeps only in-frame clones and is missing some. Of tens of thousands of clones in the sample, approximately 85% were seen once. CDR1 and CDR2 from the germline V gene are SGHDT and YYEEEE. Trimming removed 5 bases from V and 2 bases from J, with 10 bases in between. The CDR3 spans 13 residues. This chain uses TRBV5-6 with TRBJ1-2; no definite D call. The sequence was obtained from a person aged 18 to 75 in good health. Sequencing input: blood. The CDR3 bases are TGTGCCAGCAGTTCAGCAGGAAACTATGGCTACACCTTC. It yields the protein CASSSAGNYGYTF. The variable domain in full, with the rest retrieved from reference TRBV5-6 and TRBJ1-2, is DAGVTQSPTHLIKTRGQQVTLRCSPKSGHDTVSWYQQALGQGPQFIFQYYEEEERQRGNFPDRFSGHQFPNYSSELNVNALLLGDSALYLCASSSAGNYGYTFGSGTRLTVV.